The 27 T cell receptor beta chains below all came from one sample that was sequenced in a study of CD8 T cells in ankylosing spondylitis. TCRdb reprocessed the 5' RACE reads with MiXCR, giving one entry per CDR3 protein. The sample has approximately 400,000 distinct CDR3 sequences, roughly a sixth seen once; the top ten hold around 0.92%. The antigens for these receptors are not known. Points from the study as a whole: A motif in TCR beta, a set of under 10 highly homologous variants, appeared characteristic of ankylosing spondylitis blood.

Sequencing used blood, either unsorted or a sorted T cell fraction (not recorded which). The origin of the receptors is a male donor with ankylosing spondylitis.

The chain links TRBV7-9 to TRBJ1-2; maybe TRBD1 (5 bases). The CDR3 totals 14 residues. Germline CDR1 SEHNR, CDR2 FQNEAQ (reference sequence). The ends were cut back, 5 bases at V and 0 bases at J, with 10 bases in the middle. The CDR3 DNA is TGTGCCAGCAGCACCCAGGGAACTAACTATGGCTACACCTTC. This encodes CASSTQGTNYGYTF.

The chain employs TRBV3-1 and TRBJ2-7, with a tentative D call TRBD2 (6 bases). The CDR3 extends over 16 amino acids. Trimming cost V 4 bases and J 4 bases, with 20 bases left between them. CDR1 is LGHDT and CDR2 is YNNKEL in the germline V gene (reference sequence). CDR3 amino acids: CASSPSEGQSRYEQYF. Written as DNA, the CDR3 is TGTGCCAGCAGCCCCTCGGAGGGGCAATCACGGTACGAGCAGTACTTC.

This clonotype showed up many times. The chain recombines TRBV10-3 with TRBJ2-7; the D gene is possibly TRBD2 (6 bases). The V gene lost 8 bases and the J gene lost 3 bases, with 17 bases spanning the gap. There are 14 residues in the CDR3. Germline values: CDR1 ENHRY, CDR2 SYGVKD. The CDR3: CAISRVADNYEQYF. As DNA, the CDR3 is TGTGCCATCTCCCGGGTAGCGGATAACTACGAGCAGTACTTC.

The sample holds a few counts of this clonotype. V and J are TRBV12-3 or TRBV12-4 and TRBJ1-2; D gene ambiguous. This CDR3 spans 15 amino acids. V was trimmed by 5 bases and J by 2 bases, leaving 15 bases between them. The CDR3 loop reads CASSDGARSNYGYTF. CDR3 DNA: TGTGCCAGCAGTGACGGTGCCAGGTCCAACTATGGCTACACCTTC.

CDR3 in DNA: TGTGCCACCAGCGATCGACAGGGGGCGAAGACCTATGAGCAGTTCTTC. It codes for CATSDRQGAKTYEQFF. The rearrangement joins TRBV15 to TRBJ2-1, with 10 bases fitting TRBD1. The V and J ends lost 5 bases and 8 bases, in that order; junction bases with no gene match: 12. This CDR3 is built from 16 residues. Germline lookup yields CDR1 LNHNV and CDR2 YYDKDF (reference sequence).

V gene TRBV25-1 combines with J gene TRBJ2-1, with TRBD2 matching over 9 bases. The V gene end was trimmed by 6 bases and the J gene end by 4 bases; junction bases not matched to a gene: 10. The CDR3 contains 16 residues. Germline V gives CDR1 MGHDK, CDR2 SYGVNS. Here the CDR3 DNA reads TGTGCCAGCAGCCGGGCGGTAGCGGGGGCGTACAATGAGCAGTTCTTC. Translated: CASSRAVAGAYNEQFF.

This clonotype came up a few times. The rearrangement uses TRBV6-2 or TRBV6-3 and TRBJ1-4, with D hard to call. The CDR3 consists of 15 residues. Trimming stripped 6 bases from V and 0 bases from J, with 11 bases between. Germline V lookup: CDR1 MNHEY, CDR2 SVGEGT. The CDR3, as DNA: TGTGCCAGCAGCCCCCTCATCGCAACTAATGAAAAACTGTTTTTT. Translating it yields CASSPLIATNEKLFF.

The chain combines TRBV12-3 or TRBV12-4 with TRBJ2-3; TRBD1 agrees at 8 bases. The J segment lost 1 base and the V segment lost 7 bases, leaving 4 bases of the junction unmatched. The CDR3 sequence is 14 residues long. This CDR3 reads CASTDRERTDTQYF. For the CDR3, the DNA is TGTGCCAGCACGGACAGGGAACGCACAGATACGCAGTATTTT.

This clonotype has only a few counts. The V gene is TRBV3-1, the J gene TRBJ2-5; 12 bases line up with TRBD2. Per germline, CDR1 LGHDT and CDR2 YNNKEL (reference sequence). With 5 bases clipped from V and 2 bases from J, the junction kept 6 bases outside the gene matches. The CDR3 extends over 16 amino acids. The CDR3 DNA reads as TGTGCCAGCAGCACCCGGACTAGCGGGAAACAAGAGACCCAGTACTTC. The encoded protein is CASSTRTSGKQETQYF.

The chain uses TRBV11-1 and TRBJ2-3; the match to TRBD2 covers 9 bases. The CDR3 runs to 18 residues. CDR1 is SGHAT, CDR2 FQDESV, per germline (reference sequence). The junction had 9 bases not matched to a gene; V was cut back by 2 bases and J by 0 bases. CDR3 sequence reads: CASSLRPASGISTDTQYF. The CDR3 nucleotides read TGTGCCAGCAGCTTACGTCCGGCTAGCGGGATAAGCACAGATACGCAGTATTTT. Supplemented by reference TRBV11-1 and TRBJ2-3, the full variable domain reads EAEVAQSPRYKITEKSQAVAFWCDPISGHATLYWYRQILGQGPELLVQFQDESVVDDSQLPKDRFSAERLKGVDSTLKIQPAELGDSAMYLCASSLRPASGISTDTQYFGPGTRLTVL.

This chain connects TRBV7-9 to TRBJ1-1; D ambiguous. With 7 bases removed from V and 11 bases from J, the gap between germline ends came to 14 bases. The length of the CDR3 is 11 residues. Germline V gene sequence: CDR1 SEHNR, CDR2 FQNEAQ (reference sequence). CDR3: CASNILGEAFF. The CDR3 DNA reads TGTGCCAGCAACATTCTCGGGGAGGCTTTCTTT.

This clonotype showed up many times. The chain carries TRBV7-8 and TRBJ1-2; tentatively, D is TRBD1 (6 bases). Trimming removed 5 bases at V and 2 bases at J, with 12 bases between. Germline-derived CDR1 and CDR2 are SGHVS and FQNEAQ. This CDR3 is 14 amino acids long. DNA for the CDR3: TGTGCCAGCAGCCAGGGACACCTGAACTATGGCTACACCTTC. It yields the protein CASSQGHLNYGYTF.

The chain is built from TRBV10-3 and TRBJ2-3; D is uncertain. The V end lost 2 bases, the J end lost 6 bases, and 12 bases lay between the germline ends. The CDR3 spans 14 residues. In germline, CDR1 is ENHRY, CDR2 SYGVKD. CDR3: CAISEDLLRDTQYF. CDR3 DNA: TGTGCCATCAGTGAGGACTTACTCAGGGATACGCAGTATTTT.

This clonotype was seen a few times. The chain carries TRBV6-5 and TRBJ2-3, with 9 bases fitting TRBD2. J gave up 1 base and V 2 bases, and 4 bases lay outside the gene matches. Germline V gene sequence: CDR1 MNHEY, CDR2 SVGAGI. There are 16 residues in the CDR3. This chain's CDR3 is CASSYGRGGGTDTQYF. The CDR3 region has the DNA TGTGCCAGCAGTTACGGGCGGGGGGGCGGCACAGATACGCAGTATTTT.

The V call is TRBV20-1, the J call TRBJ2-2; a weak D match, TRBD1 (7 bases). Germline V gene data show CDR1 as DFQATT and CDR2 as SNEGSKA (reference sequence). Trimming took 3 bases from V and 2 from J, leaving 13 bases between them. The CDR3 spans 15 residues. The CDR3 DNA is TGCAGTGCTAGGGCGGGGACAGTTAACACCGGGGAGCTGTTTTTT. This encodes CSARAGTVNTGELFF.

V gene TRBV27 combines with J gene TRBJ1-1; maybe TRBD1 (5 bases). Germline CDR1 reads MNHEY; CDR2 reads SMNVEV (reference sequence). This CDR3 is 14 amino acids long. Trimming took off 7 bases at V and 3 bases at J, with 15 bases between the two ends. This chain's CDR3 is CASKVQGRDTEAFF. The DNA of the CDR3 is TGTGCCAGCAAGGTGCAGGGTCGGGACACTGAAGCTTTCTTT.

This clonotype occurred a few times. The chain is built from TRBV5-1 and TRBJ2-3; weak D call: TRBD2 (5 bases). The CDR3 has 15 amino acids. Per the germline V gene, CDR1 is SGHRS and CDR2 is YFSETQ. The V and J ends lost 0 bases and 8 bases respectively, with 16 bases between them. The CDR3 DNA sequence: TGCGCCAGCAGCTTGGCACCGGACTCTCCTGGTACGCAGTATTTT. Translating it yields CASSLAPDSPGTQYF.

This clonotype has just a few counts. This chain's CDR3 is CAIRDEGGVYGYTF. The CDR3 DNA reads TGTGCCATCAGGGATGAAGGGGGCGTATATGGCTACACCTTC. This rearrangement joins TRBV10-3 to TRBJ1-2; 7 bases line up with TRBD1. With 6 bases clipped from V and 5 bases from J, the junction kept 9 bases outside the gene matches. Germline V CDR1 and CDR2: ENHRY, SYGVKD. The CDR3 covers 14 residues.

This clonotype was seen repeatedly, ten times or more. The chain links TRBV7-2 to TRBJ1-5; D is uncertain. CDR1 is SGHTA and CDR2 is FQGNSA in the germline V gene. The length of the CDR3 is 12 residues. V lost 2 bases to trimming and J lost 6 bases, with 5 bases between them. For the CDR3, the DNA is TGTGCCAGCAGCTTAAGGTCTCAGCCCCAGCATTTT. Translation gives CASSLRSQPQHF.

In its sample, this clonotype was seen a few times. CDR3 region: CASSRPGETQYF. In nucleotides, the CDR3 is TGTGCCAGCAGCCGCCCAGGCGAGACCCAGTACTTC. The V gene is TRBV7-9, the J gene TRBJ2-5; D remains unclear. CDR1 SEHNR and CDR2 FQNEAQ come from the germline V gene (reference sequence). The CDR3 covers 12 residues. V was trimmed by 5 bases and J by 5 bases, leaving 9 bases between them.

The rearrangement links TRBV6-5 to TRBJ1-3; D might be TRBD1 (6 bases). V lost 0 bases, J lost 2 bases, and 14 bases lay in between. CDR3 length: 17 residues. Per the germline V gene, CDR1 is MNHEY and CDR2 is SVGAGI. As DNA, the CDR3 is TGTGCCAGCAGTTACTCGAACCAGGGGTCGGCTGGAAACACCATATATTTT. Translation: CASSYSNQGSAGNTIYF.

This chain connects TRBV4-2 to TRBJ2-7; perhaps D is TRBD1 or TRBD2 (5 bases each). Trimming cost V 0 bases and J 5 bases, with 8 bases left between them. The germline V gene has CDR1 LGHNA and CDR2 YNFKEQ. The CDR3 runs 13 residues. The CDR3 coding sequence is TGTGCCAGCAGCCAAGATTGGGGGAACGAGCAGTACTTC. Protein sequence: CASSQDWGNEQYF.

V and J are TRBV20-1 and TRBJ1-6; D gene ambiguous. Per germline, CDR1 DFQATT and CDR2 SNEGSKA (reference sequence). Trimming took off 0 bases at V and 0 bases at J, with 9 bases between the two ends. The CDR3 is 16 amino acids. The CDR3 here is CSARDNLSSYNSPLHF. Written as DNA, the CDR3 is TGCAGTGCTAGAGATAATCTGAGCTCCTATAATTCACCCCTCCACTTT.

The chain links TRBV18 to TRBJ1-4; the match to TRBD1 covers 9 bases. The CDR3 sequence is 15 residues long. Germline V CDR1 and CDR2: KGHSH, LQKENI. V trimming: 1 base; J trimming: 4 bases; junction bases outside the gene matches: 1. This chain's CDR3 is CASSPQGQGNEKLFF. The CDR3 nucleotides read TGTGCCAGCTCACCACAGGGACAGGGTAATGAAAAACTGTTTTTT. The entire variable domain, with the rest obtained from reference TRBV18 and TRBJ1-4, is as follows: NAGVMQNPRHLVRRRGQEARLRCSPMKGHSHVYWYRQLPEEGLKFMVYLQKENIIDESGMPKERFSAEFPKEGPSILRIQQVVRGDSAAYFCASSPQGQGNEKLFFGSGTQLSVL.

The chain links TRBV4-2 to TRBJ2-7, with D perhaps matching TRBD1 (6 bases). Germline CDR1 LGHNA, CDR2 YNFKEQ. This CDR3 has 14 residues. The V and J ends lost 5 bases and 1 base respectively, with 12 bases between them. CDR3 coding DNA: TGTGCCAGCAGCACCGGACAGTCTTCCTACGAGCAGTACTTC. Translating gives CASSTGQSSYEQYF.

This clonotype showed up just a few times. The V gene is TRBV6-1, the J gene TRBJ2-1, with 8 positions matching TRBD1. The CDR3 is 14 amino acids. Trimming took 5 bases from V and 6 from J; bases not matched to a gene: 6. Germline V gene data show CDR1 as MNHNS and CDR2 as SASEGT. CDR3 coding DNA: TGTGCCAGCAGTCAATGGACAGGGCCCAATGAGCAGTTCTTC. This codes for CASSQWTGPNEQFF.

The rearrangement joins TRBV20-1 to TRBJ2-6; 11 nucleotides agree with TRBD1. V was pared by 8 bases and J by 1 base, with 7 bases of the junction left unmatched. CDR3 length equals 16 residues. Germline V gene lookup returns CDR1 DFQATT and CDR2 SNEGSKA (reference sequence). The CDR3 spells CSSRTGGSSGANVLTF. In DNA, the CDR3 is TGCAGTTCCCGGACAGGGGGCAGTTCTGGGGCCAACGTCCTGACTTTC.